This T cell receptor (beta chain) is from a study of shared clonotypes between healthy human individuals. Germline loops: CDR1 SEHNR, CDR2 FQNEAQ (reference sequence). J was trimmed by 5 bases and V by 4 bases; bases with no gene match: 3. This CDR3 has 14 residues. Donors were Caucasian adults residing in Nashville, Tennessee, USA. Splitting the CD4+ cells yielded a CD45RA+ naive subset and a CD45RA-negative memory subset. Study findings and constraints: Some naive CD4 clonotypes, roughly 4.8%, turned up in common across a few donors.

It was at deep level that the assay was run. Sequencing was performed with immunoSEQ multiplex PCR; in TCRdb, only in-frame clones are kept and a portion is missing. The sample holds over a million clones, approximately 80% seen once. About this clone itself: The antigen is not known.

The chain recombines TRBV7-9 with TRBJ2-5; TRBD1 aligns across 11 bases. The sample comprised memory CD4+ T cells from PBMCs. The sample's subset: CD45RA-negative fraction. The TCR comes from a man younger than 30 in good health. Some clones in this sample may be carry-over from other donors' samples. The CDR3 nucleotides are TGTGCCAGCAGCTCTCGGGACAGGGGGGAGACCCAGTACTTC. Protein sequence: CASSSRDRGETQYF.